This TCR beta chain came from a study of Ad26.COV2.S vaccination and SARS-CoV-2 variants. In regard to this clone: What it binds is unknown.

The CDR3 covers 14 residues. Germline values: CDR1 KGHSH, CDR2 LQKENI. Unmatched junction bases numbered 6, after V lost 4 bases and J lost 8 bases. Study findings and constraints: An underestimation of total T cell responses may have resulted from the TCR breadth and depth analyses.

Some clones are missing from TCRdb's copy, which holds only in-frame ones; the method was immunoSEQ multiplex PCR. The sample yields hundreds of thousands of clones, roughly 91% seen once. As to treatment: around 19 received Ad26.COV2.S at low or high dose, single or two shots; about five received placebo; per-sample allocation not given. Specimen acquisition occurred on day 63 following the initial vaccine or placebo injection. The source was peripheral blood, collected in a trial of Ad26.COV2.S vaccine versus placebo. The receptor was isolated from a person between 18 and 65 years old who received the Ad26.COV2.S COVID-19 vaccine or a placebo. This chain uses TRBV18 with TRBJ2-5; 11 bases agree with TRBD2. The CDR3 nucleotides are TGTGCCAGCTCACTGGAGACTAGCGGGGTCACCCAGTACTTC. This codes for CASSLETSGVTQYF.